The 29 T cell receptor beta chains reported below all come from one sample, sequenced in a study of CD8+CD57+ T cells in acquired aplastic anemia. Genomic DNA, serving as template, underwent TCR beta VDJ and CDR3 profiling. TCRdb recomputed calls from the reads with MiXCR, one row per CDR3 protein. The data show more than 150,000 distinct CDR3 sequences, approximately 44% seen once. Whoever was chosen for sequencing had shown CD8+CD57+ cell expansion by flow cytometry. Sequencing input: sorted CD4+, CD8+, or CD8+CD57+ T cells (not recorded which) from PBMCs. The source is a human donor with aplastic anemia.

This clonotype was counted at least ten times. The V call is TRBV2, the J call TRBJ2-6; D is perhaps TRBD1 (5 bases). CDR1 SNHLY and CDR2 FYNNEI come from the germline V gene. The V gene lost 3 bases and the J gene lost 1 base, with 13 bases spanning the gap. This CDR3 has 17 residues. CDR3 bases: TGTGCCAGCAGTGACAGGGTGTCTCGTTCTGGGGCCAACGTCCTGACTTTC. This gives the protein CASSDRVSRSGANVLTF.

The chain has TRBV3-1 and TRBJ2-2; D possibly matches TRBD1 or TRBD2 (5 bases each). V was trimmed by 1 base and J by 5 bases, leaving 11 bases between them. The germline V gene encodes CDR1 LGHDT and CDR2 YNNKEL (reference sequence). The CDR3 is made up of 15 amino acids. The CDR3 protein is CASSQGLAGTGELFF. CDR3 in DNA: TGTGCCAGCAGCCAAGGGCTAGCAGGGACCGGGGAGCTGTTTTTT.

A word on this clonotype: At one boundary the junction diverges from the germline segment, which might be a read error. The rearrangement links TRBV9 to TRBJ1-3; possibly TRBD1 for D (6 bases). This CDR3 comprises 16 residues. Germline V gene lookup returns CDR1 SGDLS and CDR2 YYNGEE. CDR3 protein: CASSPEDSSVGSTIYF. The CDR3 DNA reads TGTGCCAGCAGCCCGGAGGACAGTTCGGTTGGAAGCACCATATATTTT. The full variable domain, in which reference TRBV9 and TRBJ1-3 provide the parts outside the CDR3, is DSGVTQTPKHLITATGQRVTLRCSPRSGDLSVYWYQQSLDQGLQFLIQYYNGEERAKGNILERFSAQQFPDLHSELNLSSLELGDSALYFCASSPEDSSVGSTIYFGEGSWLTVV.

This rearrangement joins TRBV7-9 to TRBJ2-7, with D hard to call. V lost 5 bases, J lost 2 bases, and 7 bases lay in between. CDR1 and CDR2 (germline): SEHNR, FQNEAQ (reference sequence). The CDR3 sequence is 12 residues long. The CDR3 sequence is CASSPKTYEQYF. In DNA form, the CDR3 reads TGTGCCAGCAGCCCAAAGACCTACGAGCAGTACTTC.

There are many counts of this clonotype. This chain connects TRBV12-3 or TRBV12-4 to TRBJ1-1; maybe TRBD1 (6 bases). The length of the CDR3 is 13 residues. V dropped 6 bases and J dropped 1 base, with 9 bases sitting between them. DNA of the CDR3: TGTGCCAGCAGCCGGACAGCGAACACTGAAGCTTTCTTT. Translating it yields CASSRTANTEAFF.

The sample holds many counts of this clonotype. The genes are TRBV5-1 and TRBJ2-3; tentative D call: TRBD2 (5 bases). Germline V gene sequence: CDR1 SGHRS, CDR2 YFSETQ. V shed 3 bases and J shed 0 bases, with 8 bases lying between them. This CDR3 is 14 amino acids long. Here the CDR3 reads CASSSRTSTDTQYF. In DNA, the CDR3 is TGCGCCAGCAGCTCCAGGACTAGCACAGATACGCAGTATTTT. Based on the CDR3 plus reference TRBV5-1 and TRBJ2-3, the full variable domain is KAGVTQTPRYLIKTRGQQVTLSCSPISGHRSVSWYQQTPGQGLQFLFEYFSETQRNKGNFPGRFSGRQFSNSRSEMNVSTLELGDSALYLCASSSRTSTDTQYFGPGTRLTVL.

This clonotype came up many times. The chain recombines TRBV19 with TRBJ2-2; D is perhaps TRBD1 (7 bases). Germline V gene data show CDR1 as LNHDA and CDR2 as SQIVND (reference sequence). The V and J ends lost 3 bases and 6 bases respectively, with 14 bases between them. The CDR3 spans 15 residues. The CDR3 loop reads CASSIRRGQSGELFF. For the CDR3, the DNA is TGTGCCAGTAGTATTAGGAGGGGACAGTCCGGGGAGCTGTTTTTT. Together with reference TRBV19 and TRBJ2-2, the CDR3 gives the full variable domain: DGGITQSPKYLFRKEGQNVTLSCEQNLNHDAMYWYRQDPGQGLRLIYYSQIVNDFQKGDIAEGYSVSREKKESFPLTVTSAQKNPTAFYLCASSIRRGQSGELFFGEGSRLTVL.

This chain links TRBV7-9 with TRBJ1-6, with a tentative D call TRBD1 (6 bases). The germline V gene has CDR1 SEHNR and CDR2 FQNEAQ (reference sequence). The CDR3 covers 17 residues. V was cut by 5 bases and J by 9 bases, with 23 bases left in between. The DNA of the CDR3 is TGTGCCAGCAGCACGCATGATCGGGGGGGGGCCGCTTCACCCCTCCACTTT. Amino acid sequence: CASSTHDRGGAASPLHF. Supplemented by reference TRBV7-9 and TRBJ1-6, the full variable domain reads DTGVSQNPRHKITKRGQNVTFRCDPISEHNRLYWYRQTLGQGPEFLTYFQNEAQLEKSRLLSDRFSAERPKGSFSTLEIQRTEQGDSAMYLCASSTHDRGGAASPLHFGNGTRLTVT.

The chain has TRBV2 and TRBJ2-3; no definite D call. Germline CDR1 reads SNHLY; CDR2 reads FYNNEI. This CDR3 contains 13 residues. The V end lost 4 bases, the J end lost 2 bases, and 7 bases lay between the germline ends. The CDR3 DNA follows: TGTGCCAGCAGTGGCGACAACACAGATACGCAGTATTTT. Translated: CASSGDNTDTQYF.

This clonotype showed up many times. The rearrangement joins TRBV9 to TRBJ2-1, with 7 bases lining up with TRBD1. V trimming: 3 bases; J trimming: 9 bases; junction bases outside the gene matches: 3. Looked up from germline, CDR1 is SGDLS and CDR2 is YYNGEE. The CDR3 sequence is 12 residues long. DNA for the CDR3: TGTGCCAGCAGCGAAGGACAGGTTGAGCAGTTCTTC. Encoded protein: CASSEGQVEQFF.

This clonotype was counted many times. The chain joins TRBV5-1 to TRBJ1-2; tentative D call: TRBD1 (5 bases). The V end was cut by 4 bases, the J end by 4 bases, with 14 bases between. The germline V gene encodes CDR1 SGHRS and CDR2 YFSETQ. This CDR3 contains 14 residues. The CDR3 DNA is TGCGCCAGCAGCAGGGACGGAGTTCCCTATGGCTACACCTTC. It encodes CASSRDGVPYGYTF.

This clonotype was detected many times. The chain couples TRBV12-3 or TRBV12-4 to TRBJ2-7, with TRBD1 matching 7 bases. CDR3 size: 15 residues. After removal of 3 bases from V and 5 bases from J, the junction contained 10 bases not matched to a gene. This CDR3 reads CASSFSEPTGNEQYV. In nucleotides, the CDR3 is TGTGCCAGCAGTTTTTCAGAACCGACAGGGAACGAGCAGTACGTC.

The chain recombines TRBV10-1 with TRBJ2-5; D gene ambiguous. The CDR3 sequence is 13 residues long. Trimming left V 0 bases short and J 5 bases short, with 7 bases between. The germline CDR1 and CDR2 sequences are WNHNN and SYGVQD (reference sequence). The CDR3 reads CASSESSSETQYF. The CDR3 region has the DNA TGCGCCAGCAGTGAGTCTTCATCCGAGACCCAGTACTTC.

The chain employs TRBV5-6 and TRBJ2-7; D gene unclear. Germline values: CDR1 SGHDT, CDR2 YYEEEE. V was trimmed by 7 bases and J by 0 bases, leaving 17 bases between them. There are 15 residues in the CDR3. For the CDR3, the DNA is TGTGCCAGCGACTTGACTCCCCTTGGCTCCTACGAGCAGTACTTC. Protein product: CASDLTPLGSYEQYF.

The V gene is TRBV7-2, the J gene TRBJ2-7; 10 nucleotides line up with TRBD1. With 2 bases clipped from V and 4 bases from J, the junction kept 5 bases outside the gene matches. CDR3 length: 15 amino acids. Germline V gives CDR1 SGHTA, CDR2 FQGNSA. Written as DNA, the CDR3 is TGTGCCAGCAGCTTACAGGGGACAGGGGAGTACGAGCAGTACTTC. Translation: CASSLQGTGEYEQYF.

The chain uses TRBV2 and TRBJ1-1, with TRBD1 identical over 8 bases. The V segment lost 7 bases and the J segment 4 bases; nucleotides outside the gene matches: 5. CDR3 size: 13 residues. CDR1 and CDR2 from the germline V gene are SNHLY and FYNNEI. CDR3 amino acids: CASNQGAGTEAFF. CDR3 nucleotides: TGTGCCAGCAACCAGGGGGCGGGCACTGAAGCTTTCTTT.

As for this clonotype: A much larger clone lies a single base off, so this may be a read error. This chain connects TRBV20-1 to TRBJ2-3; 10 bases map to TRBD1. Trimming at V came to 4 bases and at J to 5 bases, leaving 9 bases not matched to a gene. Germline loops: CDR1 DFQATT, CDR2 SNEGSKA (reference sequence). The CDR3 length is 15 residues. CDR3 coding DNA: TGCAGTGCTACGGGGGGACAGGGGACTGGAGATACGCAGTATTTT. It encodes CSATGGQGTGDTQYF.

The chain combines TRBV19 with TRBJ2-3; 13 bases are a match to TRBD2. The J segment lost 4 bases and the V segment lost 6 bases, leaving 7 bases of the junction unmatched. The CDR3 has 16 residues. Germline V gene data show CDR1 as LNHDA and CDR2 as SQIVND (reference sequence). This chain's CDR3 is CASSKLAGGLADTQYF. DNA for the CDR3: TGTGCCAGTAGCAAACTAGCGGGGGGGCTCGCAGATACGCAGTATTTT.

V usage is TRBV2 and J usage is TRBJ2-7; the match to TRBD1 covers 7 bases. V lost 5 bases and J lost 5; bases outside the gene matches: 6. CDR3 size: 13 residues. Germline V gene lookup returns CDR1 SNHLY and CDR2 FYNNEI. The CDR3 coding sequence is TGTGCCAGCAGTTATGGGCAGGGGGACGAGCAGTACGTC. Protein product: CASSYGQGDEQYV.

This chain joins TRBV10-3 and TRBJ2-1; 8 bases line up with TRBD1. Germline V CDR1 and CDR2: ENHRY, SYGVKD. Trimming took 10 bases from V and 8 from J; bases not matched to a gene: 13. This CDR3 has 14 amino acids. The CDR3 DNA reads TGTGCCAACAAAGGACAGGGTGAAGGCTATGAGCAGTTCTTC. Translation gives CANKGQGEGYEQFF.

V is TRBV2 and J is TRBJ1-6; weak D call: TRBD1 (5 bases). V dropped 7 bases and J dropped 9 bases, with 13 bases sitting between them. The CDR3 has 13 amino acids. Germline V CDR1 and CDR2: SNHLY, FYNNEI. For the CDR3, the DNA is TGTGCCAGCACCCCAGGGCTAGGTTCACCCCTCCACTTT. Residues: CASTPGLGSPLHF.

The rearrangement links TRBV20-1 to TRBJ2-3; TRBD2 matches at 11 bases. This CDR3 contains 14 residues. The germline gives CDR1 DFQATT, CDR2 SNEGSKA (reference sequence). V dropped 5 bases and J dropped 3; count of bases not matched to a gene: 4. The CDR3 here is CSAPLAGVTDTQYF. CDR3 DNA: TGCAGTGCTCCACTAGCGGGAGTAACAGATACGCAGTATTTT.

The gene calls are TRBV10-1 and TRBJ1-6; D remains unclear. Looked up from germline, CDR1 is WNHNN and CDR2 is SYGVQD (reference sequence). The CDR3 loop spans 8 amino acids. V dropped 10 bases and J dropped 11 bases, with 3 bases sitting between them. The CDR3 protein is CANTPLHF. CDR3 nucleotide sequence: TGCGCCAACACACCCCTCCACTTT.

This clonotype was picked up many times. The chain recombines TRBV4-1 with TRBJ1-6; 7 nucleotides match TRBD1. The germline V gene has CDR1 MGHRA and CDR2 YSYEKL. The CDR3 runs to 15 residues. V trimming: 0 bases; J trimming: 6 bases; junction bases outside the gene matches: 2. CDR3 bases: TGCGCCAGCAGCCAAGATGGGACAGCTAATTCACCCCTCCACTTT. Translated: CASSQDGTANSPLHF.

The chain has TRBV7-2 and TRBJ1-5; D is undetermined. Germline V lookup: CDR1 SGHTA, CDR2 FQGNSA. Between the trimmed V and J ends, which lost 1 base and 3 bases, there was a span of 4 bases. The CDR3 spans 13 residues. The CDR3 nucleotides read TGTGCCAGCAGCTTAGTTTCCAATCAGCCCCAGCATTTT. Amino acid sequence: CASSLVSNQPQHF.

V and J are TRBV4-3 and TRBJ1-2; D unresolved. From germline, CDR1 is LGHNA and CDR2 YSLEER. The CDR3 spans 14 residues. The V end was cut by 4 bases, the J end by 4 bases, with 13 bases between. Here the CDR3 DNA reads TGCGCCAGCAGCCCGGCGGTCGTTGGCTATGGCTACACCTTC. This translates into CASSPAVVGYGYTF.

As concerns this clonotype: A much bigger clone sits one base away, suggesting this may be a read error. The chain employs TRBV5-1 and TRBJ2-1; the D gene could be TRBD1 or TRBD2 (6 bases each). The germline V gene encodes CDR1 SGHRS and CDR2 YFSETQ. This CDR3 contains 16 residues. The CDR3 here is CATSLEGGRSYNEQFF. In nucleotides, the CDR3 is TGCGCCACCAGCCTGGAGGGGGGCCGTTCCTACAATGAGCAGTTCTTC.

This clonotype occurred many times. Written as DNA, the CDR3 is TGTGCCAGCAGCGTAGCGGGACTTGGGGAGACCCAGTACTTC. As protein: CASSVAGLGETQYF. J is TRBJ2-5 and V is TRBV9; TRBD2 might be the D (6 bases). CDR3 length: 14 amino acids. Germline CDR1 and CDR2: SGDLS and YYNGEE. V was trimmed by 0 bases and J by 5 bases, leaving 11 bases between them. The full variable domain, completed using reference TRBV9 and TRBJ2-5, is DSGVTQTPKHLITATGQRVTLRCSPRSGDLSVYWYQQSLDQGLQFLIQYYNGEERAKGNILERFSAQQFPDLHSELNLSSLELGDSALYFCASSVAGLGETQYFGPGTRLLVL.

This clonotype was observed at least ten times. The rearrangement uses TRBV10-1 and TRBJ1-5, with D possibly matching TRBD1 (5 bases). V lost 4 bases and J 6 bases, leaving 16 bases between the germline ends. The CDR3 totals 15 residues. Germline assignment: CDR1 WNHNN and CDR2 SYGVQD (reference sequence). CDR3 sequence (DNA): TGCGCCAGCAGTGGGAGGGGCAGGGTGAGTCAGCCCCAGCATTTT. This gives the protein CASSGRGRVSQPQHF.